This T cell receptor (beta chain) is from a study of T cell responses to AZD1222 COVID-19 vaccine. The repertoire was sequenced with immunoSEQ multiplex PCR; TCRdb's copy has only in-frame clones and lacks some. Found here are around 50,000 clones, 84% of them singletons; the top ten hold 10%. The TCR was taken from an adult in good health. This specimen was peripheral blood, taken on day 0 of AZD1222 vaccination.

CDR3 residues: CASSYRGEAYEQYF. In nucleotides, the CDR3 is TGTGCCAGCAGTTACCGGGGGGAAGCCTACGAGCAGTACTTC. The chain uses TRBV6-2 or TRBV6-3 and TRBJ2-7; 7 bases are a match to TRBD2. CDR1 and CDR2 (germline): MNHEY, SVGEGT. The V segment lost 2 bases and the J segment 2 bases; nucleotides outside the gene matches: 3. The CDR3 is made up of 14 amino acids.